This TCR beta chain was sequenced during a study of T cells in Graves' hyperthyroidism and ophthalmopathy. General study points: Model output signaled ophthalmopathy a median approximately 6 months ahead of onset. Researchers found most expanded thyroid clonotypes above 0.001 in blood as well.

Patients between 18 and 65 years old had hyperthyroidism, newly diagnosed and lasting under 2 months. RNA transcripts were the template for amplifying TCR beta CDR3 regions. The study used the HTBI primer set for a first-round RT-PCR of the TCR CDR3. TCRdb fed the multiplex PCR reads into MiXCR, producing one record per CDR3 protein. The sample records roughly 660,000 distinct CDR3 sequences, approximately 15% being singletons. About this clonotype itself: Its antigen is unidentified.

The CDR3 has 19 residues. V dropped 0 bases and J dropped 4; count of bases not matched to a gene: 9. CDR1 is SEHNR and CDR2 is FQNEAQ in the germline V gene (reference sequence). V usage is TRBV7-9 and J usage is TRBJ2-1; 13 positions agree with TRBD2. The clonotype was recovered from a man aged 45-65 years with Graves' hyperthyroidism. Source material: blood. This CDR3 is CASSLADARTSGSYNEQFF. The CDR3 DNA sequence: TGTGCCAGCAGCTTAGCGGATGCCCGGACTAGCGGGAGTTACAATGAGCAGTTCTTC.